This T cell receptor (beta chain) was captured in a study of T cell repertoires in cytomegalovirus infection. Study as a whole: An indication of both CMV infection and matching HLA type came from public TCR beta signatures. Study-wide points: CMV carriers having the relevant HLA were flagged by cumulative public TCR beta family frequency. Ex vivo, HLA-C-restricted CMV-specific TCR beta clonotypes prevailed over the rest of the response.

This clonotype was seen a few times. What it recognizes is unknown. This CDR3 region has 12 residues. Germline V lookup: CDR1 SGHTA, CDR2 FQGNSA. V was pared by 8 bases and J by 9 bases, with 11 bases between. TCRdb re-analysed the reads in MiXCR, keeping a single row per CDR3 protein. The sample holds a few hundred thousand distinct CDR3 sequences, more than 9% seen once. Sequenced: PBMCs. This receptor was taken from a human donor in good health (CMV status not recorded). Some clones in this sample may be carry-over from other donors' samples. The chain joins TRBV7-2 to TRBJ1-6; D gene unclear. The CDR3 DNA reads TGTGCCAGCTCAGCTTACATTTCACCCCTCCACTTT. It encodes CASSAYISPLHF.